Presented here are 5 T cell receptor beta chains from one specimen sequenced in a study of shared clonotypes between healthy human individuals. Sequencing used immunoSEQ multiplex PCR; TCRdb keeps in-frame clones, though not all of them. The sample yields hundreds of thousands of clones, around 78% seen once. The sample comprised memory CD4+ T cells sorted from blood. The subset: CD45RA-negative fraction. Receptors originate from a woman aged 25 to 39 in good health.

This chain connects TRBV19 to TRBJ2-2, with 10 bases fitting TRBD2. Germline trimming cut 6 bases from V and 6 bases from J; bases unmatched to any gene: 7. Germline V CDR1 and CDR2: LNHDA, SQIVND (reference sequence). This CDR3 is 15 amino acids long. CDR3 DNA: TGTGCCAGTAGGTGGCTAGCGGGAGACGCCGGGGAGCTGTTTTTT. Protein sequence: CASRWLAGDAGELFF.

This rearrangement joins TRBV6-1 to TRBJ2-1; D gene uncertain. The CDR3 runs to 14 residues. The V and J ends lost 6 bases and 0 bases respectively, with 9 bases between them. Germline lookup yields CDR1 MNHNS and CDR2 SASEGT. CDR3 sequence (DNA): TGTGCCAGCAGGCCAGCGAGCTCCTACAATGAGCAGTTCTTC. It is translated as CASRPASSYNEQFF.

The chain uses TRBV6-6 and TRBJ1-1; unclear D gene. V gave up 0 bases and J gave up 2 bases, with 13 bases separating them. CDR3 length: 16 amino acids. Germline V gene sequence: CDR1 MNHNY, CDR2 SVGAGI (reference sequence). In nucleotides, the CDR3 is TGTGCCAGCAGTTACTCTCGTCGGTACGGTAACACTGAAGCTTTCTTT. This encodes CASSYSRRYGNTEAFF.

This clone was seen a few times. The chain couples TRBV14 to TRBJ2-5; 8 nucleotides line up with TRBD2. The J call is doubtful: the DNA matches TRBJ2-7 better. The length of the CDR3 is 17 residues. Germline assignment: CDR1 SGHDN and CDR2 FVKESK. This CDR3 reads CASSRITGLVTPYEQYF. DNA for the CDR3: TGTGCCAGCAGCCGGATAACGGGACTAGTAACTCCCTACGAGCAGTACTTC.

The chain employs TRBV6-4 and TRBJ1-2; D gene uncertain. The V gene's germline CDR1 is MRHNA and CDR2 SNTAGT. This CDR3 contains 12 residues. Between the trimmed V and J ends, which lost 7 bases and 5 bases, there was a span of 11 bases. The CDR3, as DNA: TGTGCCAGCAACAACCCGGGATATGGCTACACCTTC. Protein: CASNNPGYGYTF.